The entry below describes one T cell receptor (beta chain). Its cognate antigen has yet to be identified. Within one base of it there is no much larger clone, and no base qualities were kept. The immunoSEQ Assay, a bias-controlled multiplex PCR, was used to amplify TCRbeta CDR3 regions from genomic DNA. In the paper's pipeline: The number of nucleated cells in each sample was estimated from the amplification of reference gene primers within the assay. To quantify the absolute abundance of each unique TCRbeta CDR3 rearrangement, sequence reads were collapsed and filtered. For each sample, productive Simpson clonality was calculated by taking the square root of Simpson's diversity index across productive rearrangements. As stored in TCRdb, this immuneACCESS dataset retains in-frame rearrangements with V and J assigned. A fraction of the clones does not appear; measured against another copy, unresolved V genes explain less than half of the discrepancy, and the remainder lacks a known reason. From that table come the V and J calls and clone size; the DNA was used to work out D and trimming. This sample is represented by 200,000 or so clones; about 87% of them were singletons. Roughly 2.5% of the sample comes from the top ten.

From the germline V gene, CDR1 is SGDLS and CDR2 is YYNGEE. The germline V and J ends show losses of 0 bases and 1 base respectively, and no gene match explains 9 bases of the junction. Taken from cysteine to phenylalanine, the CDR3 has 17 residues. Only the CDR3 DNA is retained, 51 bases long and in frame from the first base. The data derive from a study of blood T cell repertoires in COVID-19 (dated by TCRdb to the early 2020s). Background for the entire study: Samples from collaborators originated in the United States, Italy and Spain and spanned both the acute and convalescent phases of COVID-19. Subjects who had been exposed to COVID-19, were actively infected with it, or had recovered from it provided the deeply sampled blood TCRbeta repertoires that made up the dataset. Samples came from the ongoing ImmuneRACE study (first 160 participants) plus 1,254 subjects from 6 global collaborators. A freely available public database, intended as a resource for researchers studying the immune response to SARS-CoV-2, is where the repertoires were released. The prospective study material was composed of cDNA or gDNA derived from T cells, B-cell-depleted T cells, or PBMCs. Sample metadata almost always included a de-identified subject ID, COVID-19 status, age in years and sex. Where available, HLA class I and class II types were obtained from metadata supplied by the sample provider rather than from assay-based typing. Broad study findings and their caveats: Clinical and demographic metadata were provided uncurated, with the amount varying by source and participant.

Enrolling through a virtual design, the prospective study's participants ranged in age from about 18 to 100 years and lived across roughly 24 United States geographic areas. To assign participants to cohorts, the prospective study relied on clinical history that participants themselves reported in a screening survey and a study questionnaire. Recovered participants in ImmuneRACE Cohort 3 were defined as having two consecutive negative NP/OP PCR tests, clearance from a healthcare professional, or resolution of symptoms. In the prospective study, mobile phlebotomists collected whole blood, serum and a nasopharyngeal or oropharyngeal swab from each participant. Over a roughly two-month period, participants in the prospective study had the option of providing additional blood draws and questionnaires. Prospective study blood samples were shipped either frozen or at room temperature before DNA extraction.

The clonotype was recovered from a woman in her thirties who had recovered from COVID-19. The rearrangement combines TRBV9 with TRBJ2-7; TRBD2 fits 8 bases in the junction. The sequenced sample consisted of PBMCs or T cells enriched from blood (not recorded which). CDR3 protein: CASSVDLGSGGSYEQYF. The base sequence is TGTGCCAGCAGCGTAGATCTGGGGAGCGGGGGATCCTACGAGCAGTACTTC.